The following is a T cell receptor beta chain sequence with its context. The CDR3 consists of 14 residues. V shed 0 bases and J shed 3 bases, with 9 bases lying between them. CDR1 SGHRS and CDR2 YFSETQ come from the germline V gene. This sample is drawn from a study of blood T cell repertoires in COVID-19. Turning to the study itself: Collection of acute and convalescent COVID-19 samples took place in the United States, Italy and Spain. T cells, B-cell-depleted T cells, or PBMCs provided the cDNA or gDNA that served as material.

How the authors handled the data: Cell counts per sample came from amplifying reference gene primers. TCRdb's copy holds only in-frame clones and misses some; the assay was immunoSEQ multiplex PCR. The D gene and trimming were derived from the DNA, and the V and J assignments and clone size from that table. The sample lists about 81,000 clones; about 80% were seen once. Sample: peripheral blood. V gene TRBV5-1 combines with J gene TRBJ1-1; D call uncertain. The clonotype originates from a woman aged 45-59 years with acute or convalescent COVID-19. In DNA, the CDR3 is TGCGCCAGCAGCTTGGATCGAGCGGACACTGAAGCTTTCTTT. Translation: CASSLDRADTEAFF.